The clone carrying this T cell receptor (beta chain) was counted many times. Antigen: not known. TCRdb re-analysed the RT-PCR reads in MiXCR, keeping a single row per CDR3 protein. Here the sample spans 500,000 or so distinct CDR3 sequences, over 9.5% being singletons. This specimen comes from a study of response to subunit inactivated influenza vaccine. General study findings and limits: Few additional T cells are recruited per seasonal influenza vaccination, authors suggested.

The V gene's germline CDR1 is SGHRS and CDR2 YFSETQ. The J segment lost 0 bases and the V segment lost 0 bases, leaving 7 bases of the junction unmatched. The length of the CDR3 is 19 residues. Here the sequenced sample was PBMCs from blood, taken more than 35 days after vaccination. The rearrangement links TRBV5-1 to TRBJ2-3; TRBD2 matches at 13 bases. The TCR originated in a man in his forties or fifties who received an inactivated influenza vaccine. The DNA for the CDR3 is TGCGCCAGCAGCTTGGGACTAGCGGGAGGATCAACTAGCACAGATACGCAGTATTTT. As protein: CASSLGLAGGSTSTDTQYF.